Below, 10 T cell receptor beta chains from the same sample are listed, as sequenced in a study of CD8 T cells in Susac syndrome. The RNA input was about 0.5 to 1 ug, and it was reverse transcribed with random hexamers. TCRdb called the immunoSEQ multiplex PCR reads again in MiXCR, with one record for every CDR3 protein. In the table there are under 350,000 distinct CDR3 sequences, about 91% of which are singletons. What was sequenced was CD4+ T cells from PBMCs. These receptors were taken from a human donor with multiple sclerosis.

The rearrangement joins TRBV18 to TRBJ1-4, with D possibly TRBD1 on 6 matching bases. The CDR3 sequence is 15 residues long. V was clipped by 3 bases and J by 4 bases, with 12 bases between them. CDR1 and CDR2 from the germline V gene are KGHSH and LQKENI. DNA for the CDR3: TGTGCCAGCTCACCCATGGGGGCAAGTAATGAAAAACTGTTTTTT. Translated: CASSPMGASNEKLFF.

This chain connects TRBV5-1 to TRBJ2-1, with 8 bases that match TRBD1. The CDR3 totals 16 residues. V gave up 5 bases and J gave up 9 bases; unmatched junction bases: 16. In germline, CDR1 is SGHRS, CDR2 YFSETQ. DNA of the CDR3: TGCGCCAGCAGGTTATGGACAGGGATCGTCCGGGGTGAGCAGTTCTTC. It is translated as CASRLWTGIVRGEQFF. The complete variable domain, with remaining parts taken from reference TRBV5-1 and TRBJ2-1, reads KAGVTQTPRYLIKTRGQQVTLSCSPISGHRSVSWYQQTPGQGLQFLFEYFSETQRNKGNFPGRFSGRQFSNSRSEMNVSTLELGDSALYLCASRLWTGIVRGEQFFGPGTRLTVL.

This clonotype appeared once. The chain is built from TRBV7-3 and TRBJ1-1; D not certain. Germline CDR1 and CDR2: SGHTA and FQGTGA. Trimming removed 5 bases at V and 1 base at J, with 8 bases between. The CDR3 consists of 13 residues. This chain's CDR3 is CASSAQRNTEAFF. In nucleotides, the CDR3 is TGTGCCAGCAGCGCCCAGAGGAACACTGAAGCTTTCTTT. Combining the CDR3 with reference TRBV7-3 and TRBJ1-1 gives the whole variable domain GAGVSQTPSNKVTEKGKYVELRCDPISGHTALYWYRQSLGQGPEFLIYFQGTGAADDSGLPNDRFFAVRPEGSVSTLKIQRTERGDSAVYLCASSAQRNTEAFFGQGTRLTVV.

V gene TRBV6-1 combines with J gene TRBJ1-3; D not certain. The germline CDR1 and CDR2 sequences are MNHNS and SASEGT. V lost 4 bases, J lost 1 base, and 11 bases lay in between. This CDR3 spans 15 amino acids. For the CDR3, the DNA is TGTGCCAGCAGTGTAGTCTGGGGATCTGGAAACACCATATATTTT. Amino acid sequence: CASSVVWGSGNTIYF.

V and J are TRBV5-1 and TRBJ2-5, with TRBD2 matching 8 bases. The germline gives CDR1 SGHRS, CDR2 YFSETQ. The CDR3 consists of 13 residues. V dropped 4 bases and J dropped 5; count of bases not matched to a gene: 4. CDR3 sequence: CASSATSDETQYF. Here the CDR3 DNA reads TGCGCCAGCAGCGCGACTAGCGACGAGACCCAGTACTTC.

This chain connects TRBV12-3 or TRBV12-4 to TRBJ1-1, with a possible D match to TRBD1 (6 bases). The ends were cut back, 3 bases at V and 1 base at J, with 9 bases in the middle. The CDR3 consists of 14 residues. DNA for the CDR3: TGTGCCAGCAGTTTGAGGACAGCGAACACTGAAGCTTTCTTT. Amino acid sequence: CASSLRTANTEAFF.

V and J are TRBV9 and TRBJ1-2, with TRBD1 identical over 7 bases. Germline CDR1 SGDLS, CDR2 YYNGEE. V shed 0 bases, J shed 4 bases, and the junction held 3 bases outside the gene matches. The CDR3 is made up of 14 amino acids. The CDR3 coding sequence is TGTGCCAGCAGCGTAGAGACAGGGCTCTATGGCTACACCTTC. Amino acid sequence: CASSVETGLYGYTF.

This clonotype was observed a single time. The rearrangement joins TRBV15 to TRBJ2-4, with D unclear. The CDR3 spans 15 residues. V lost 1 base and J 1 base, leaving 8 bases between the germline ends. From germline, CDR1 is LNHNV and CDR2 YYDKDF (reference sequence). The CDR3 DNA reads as TGTGCCACCAGCAGAGTGGGTCGGGCCAAAAACATTCAGTACTTC. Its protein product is CATSRVGRAKNIQYF.

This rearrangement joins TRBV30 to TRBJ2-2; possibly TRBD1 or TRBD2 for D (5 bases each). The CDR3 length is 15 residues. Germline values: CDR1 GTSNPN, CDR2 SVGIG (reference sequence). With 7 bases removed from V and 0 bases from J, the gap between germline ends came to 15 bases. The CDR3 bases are TGTGCCTACGACCCGGGACGAGCGAACACCGGGGAGCTGTTTTTT. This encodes CAYDPGRANTGELFF.

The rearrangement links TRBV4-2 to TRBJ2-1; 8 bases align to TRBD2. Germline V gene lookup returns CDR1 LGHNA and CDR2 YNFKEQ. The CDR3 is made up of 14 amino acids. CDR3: CAKREREIYNEQFF. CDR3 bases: TGTGCAAAGAGGGAGCGGGAGATCTACAATGAGCAGTTCTTC.